Here is one T cell receptor beta chain with its context. Its specificity is not known. Generated by immunoSEQ multiplex PCR, the TCRdb table keeps only in-frame clones and is missing some. This table has under 200,000 clones, approximately 90% appearing once. This entry belongs to a study of T cell responses to AZD1222 COVID-19 vaccine. Researchers grouped second doses given at about 4 or about 12 weeks into one pool. Study-wide points: The breadth and depth of Spike-specific TCRs increased once two AZD1222 doses had been given. Of spike-specific TCRs, nearly half reportedly target regions left unmutated in variants.

This TCR derives from an adult who received the AZD1222 COVID-19 vaccine. The source was peripheral blood, collected 28 days after the second AZD1222 dose.

CDR3: CASSLLQGEGNTIYF. The CDR3 DNA sequence: TGTGCCAGCAGTTTATTACAGGGAGAAGGAAACACCATATATTTT. The chain uses TRBV28 and TRBJ1-3, with D perhaps TRBD1 (6 bases). V gave up 1 base and J gave up 4 bases, with 11 bases separating them. The germline V gene has CDR1 MDHEN and CDR2 SYDVKM. The CDR3 is 15 amino acids.